This passage covers 5 T cell receptor beta chains from one sample sequenced in a study of untreated major depressive disorder. Overall study results and limits: CD4+ T cells from depressed patients used TRBV05-01 (Vbeta 5.1) more often than controls.

Measured with immunoSEQ multiplex PCR; TCRdb has only the in-frame clones, and not every one. This table has about 13,000 clones, approximately 90% appearing once. No antigens are known for them. The sequenced sample consisted of CD4+ T cells from PBMCs. The receptors shown here come from a woman aged 30 to 39 with major depressive disorder.

J is TRBJ2-1 and V is TRBV5-1; TRBD1 might be the D (6 bases). In germline, CDR1 is SGHRS, CDR2 YFSETQ. The CDR3 is 15 amino acids. Trimming stripped 6 bases from V and 3 bases from J, with 16 bases between. CDR3 in amino acids: CASTKDRLYYNEQFF. For the CDR3, the DNA is TGCGCCAGCACCAAGGACAGACTTTACTACAATGAGCAGTTCTTC.

This clone has a single count. The chain recombines TRBV30 with TRBJ1-3; D may be TRBD1 (5 bases). The CDR3 length is 15 residues. V was shortened by 0 bases and J by 2 bases, with 11 bases between the two germline ends. The germline CDR1 and CDR2 sequences are GTSNPN and SVGIG (reference sequence). The CDR3 region has the DNA TGTGCCTGGAGTGTACGTAGGGGTACTGGAAACACCATATATTTT. Translation gives CAWSVRRGTGNTIYF.

The V call is TRBV6-5, the J call TRBJ2-7; possibly TRBD1 or TRBD2 for D (5 bases each). Germline-derived CDR1 and CDR2 are MNHEY and SVGAGI. The CDR3 is made up of 15 amino acids. V dropped 6 bases and J dropped 1 base, with 16 bases sitting between them. CDR3 bases: TGTGCCAGCAGATCGGGACGGCTACCGTCCTACGAGCAGTACTTC. This encodes CASRSGRLPSYEQYF.

This clone was seen a few times. V gene TRBV7-2 combines with J gene TRBJ1-5; D remains ambiguous. The germline gives CDR1 SGHTA, CDR2 FQGNSA. The CDR3 runs 13 residues. V shed 2 bases and J shed 5 bases, with 7 bases lying between them. The CDR3 loop is CASSLWAHQPQHF. The CDR3 DNA reads as TGTGCCAGCAGCTTATGGGCGCATCAGCCCCAGCATTTT.

V gene TRBV2 combines with J gene TRBJ2-1, with 8 bases that match TRBD2. CDR3 length equals 15 residues. CDR1 is SNHLY and CDR2 is FYNNEI in the germline V gene. J was trimmed by 8 bases and V by 7 bases; bases with no gene match: 13. CDR3 DNA: TGTGCCAGCACCGTGGGGAGCGGGGGAAGCGATGAGCAGTTCTTC. It specifies CASTVGSGGSDEQFF.